This T cell receptor (beta chain) was identified during a study of blood T cell repertoires in COVID-19. Study in general: Samples taken during acute and convalescent COVID-19 were collected in the United States, Italy and Spain.

TCRdb keeps only in-frame clones here, not all; method: immunoSEQ multiplex PCR. The data show some 190,000 clones, more than 75% seen once. On this clone itself: A read error may be the cause here, since a much bigger clone is one base away.

Germline V gene lookup returns CDR1 SGDLS and CDR2 YYNGEE. This CDR3 is 16 amino acids long. J gave up 4 bases and V 4 bases, and 3 bases lay outside the gene matches. Exposed enrollees had met someone with a PCR-confirmed or clinician-diagnosed COVID-19 case at some point within the 2 weeks before study entry. The chain combines TRBV9 with TRBJ2-2, with TRBD2 matching 14 bases. The sequenced sample consisted of PBMCs or T cells enriched from blood (not recorded which). The receptor was derived from a man between 60 and 75 years old who had been exposed to COVID-19. The CDR3 region has the DNA TGTGCCAGCAGCCCGGGACTAGCGGGAGTCACCGGGGAGCTGTTTTTT. Translating it yields CASSPGLAGVTGELFF.